The entry below describes one TCR beta chain. Its antigen is unknown. Per-base quality was not reported, and no clone a single base away is much larger than it. This entry is derived from a study of control samples from healthy donors and cancer patients (dated by TCRdb to about 2020). The junction carries 13 bases between V and J, which are trimmed by 0 bases and 4 bases respectively. There are 15 amino acids in the CDR3, from cysteine to phenylalanine inclusive. Just CDR3 DNA is preserved here, 45 bases in frame from base 1. Via the germline V gene, CDR1 is LGHNA and CDR2 YSLEER. Libraries were prepared through the immunoSEQ multiplex PCR assay. The source is immuneACCESS, and TCRdb retained only in-frame sequences with V and J called. Part of the clones is not carried over; for the studies checked, unresolved V genes explain less than half of this, and the remainder is unexplained. Here the sample has some 160,000 clones; around nine tenths occur a single time. The ten largest clonotypes hold approximately 0.7% of the sample.

The sequenced sample consisted of blood. Recombination linked TRBV4-3 to TRBJ2-7; TRBD2 is a possible D gene, resting on 6 matching bases. This receptor was identified in a woman aged 25 to 39 in good health. DNA sequence: TGCGCCAGCAGCCAAGAAAGGGCAGGGAGGTACGAGCAGTACTTC. It specifies CASSQERAGRYEQYF.